Given below is one T cell receptor beta chain in context. This sample is part of a study of blood T cell repertoires in COVID-19. The overall study: The United States, Italy and Spain were the sources of the acute and convalescent COVID-19 samples.

V lost 7 bases and J lost 4; bases outside the gene matches: 6. Germline assignment: CDR1 SNHLY and CDR2 FYNNEI. This CDR3 is 13 amino acids long. The data were produced by immunoSEQ multiplex PCR, yet TCRdb's version contains in-frame clones alone and is incomplete. The sample lists 650,000 to 800,000 clones; about 87% were seen once. This chain links TRBV2 with TRBJ1-2, with 7 nucleotides matching TRBD1. The TCR sequence derives from a woman between 18 and 29 years old with acute or convalescent COVID-19. The sample consisted of peripheral blood. The CDR3 DNA is TGTGCCAGCACTCAGGGGGGCCCCTATGGCTACACCTTC. Encoded protein: CASTQGGPYGYTF.